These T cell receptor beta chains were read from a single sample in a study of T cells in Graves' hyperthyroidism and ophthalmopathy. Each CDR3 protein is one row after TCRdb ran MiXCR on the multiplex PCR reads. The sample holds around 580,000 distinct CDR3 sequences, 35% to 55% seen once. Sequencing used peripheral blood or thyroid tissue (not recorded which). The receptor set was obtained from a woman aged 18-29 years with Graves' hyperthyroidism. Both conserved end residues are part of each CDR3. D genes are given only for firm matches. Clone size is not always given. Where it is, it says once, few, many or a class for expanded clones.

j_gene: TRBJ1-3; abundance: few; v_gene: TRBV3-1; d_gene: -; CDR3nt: TGTGCCAGCAGCCCCGGCGAGTTAGGAAACACCATATATTTT; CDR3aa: CASSPGELGNTIYF
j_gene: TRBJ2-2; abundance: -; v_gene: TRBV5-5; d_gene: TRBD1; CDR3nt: TGTGCCGGCAGCCGACCAGTCGGGACAGGGACCACCGGGGAGCTGTTTTTT; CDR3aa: CAGSRPVGTGTTGELFF
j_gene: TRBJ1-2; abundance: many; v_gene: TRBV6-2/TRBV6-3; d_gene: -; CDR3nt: TGTGCCAGCAGCGGGGACGGTTTCTATGGCTACACCTTC; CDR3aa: CASSGDGFYGYTF
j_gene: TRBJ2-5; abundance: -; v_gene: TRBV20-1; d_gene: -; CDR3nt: TGCAGTGCTACCCCAGACCAGGGGTTCGGCGAGACCCAGTACTTC; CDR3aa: CSATPDQGFGETQYF
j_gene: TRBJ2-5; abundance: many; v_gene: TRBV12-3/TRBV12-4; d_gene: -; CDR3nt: TGTGCCAGCAGTCCACCACAGGGCCTCCAAGAGACCCAGTACTTC; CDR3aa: CASSPPQGLQETQYF
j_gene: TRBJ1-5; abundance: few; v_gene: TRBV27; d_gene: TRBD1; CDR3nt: TGTGCCAGCAGTTTTGGGACAGGGAGCAATCAGCCCCAGCATTTT; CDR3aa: CASSFGTGSNQPQHF
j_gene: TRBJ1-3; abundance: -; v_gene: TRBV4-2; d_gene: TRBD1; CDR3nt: TGTGCCAGCAGCCAAGAAGGGTTGACAGGGGGAAACACCATATATTTT; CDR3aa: CASSQEGLTGGNTIYF
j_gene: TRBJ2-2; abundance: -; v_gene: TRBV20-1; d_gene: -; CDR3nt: TGCAGTGCTAGTCACGGGGCGCACGATTCCGGGGAGCTGTTTTTT; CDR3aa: CSASHGAHDSGELFF
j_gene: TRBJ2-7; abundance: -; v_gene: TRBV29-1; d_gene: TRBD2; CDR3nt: TGCAGCGTCGGCGGACTAGCGGGAGGATGGGAGCAGTACTTC; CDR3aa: CSVGGLAGGWEQYF
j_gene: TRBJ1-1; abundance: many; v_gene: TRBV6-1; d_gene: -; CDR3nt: TGTGCCAGCAGTGAAGTGCGCCTCTCTGAAGCTTTCTTT; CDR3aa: CASSEVRLSEAFF
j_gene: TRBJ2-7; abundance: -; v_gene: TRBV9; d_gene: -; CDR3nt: TGTGCCAGCAGCGTACGGGGAGGGGACAGTGACCACGAGCAGTACTTC; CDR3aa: CASSVRGGDSDHEQYF
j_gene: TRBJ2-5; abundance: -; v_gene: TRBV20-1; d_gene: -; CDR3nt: TGCAGTCATGGCCAGCTCAGGGAGACCCAGTACTTC; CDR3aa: CSHGQLRETQYF
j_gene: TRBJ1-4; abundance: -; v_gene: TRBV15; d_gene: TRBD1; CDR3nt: TGTGCCACCAGCACTGAACGACAGGGGATCTATGAAAAACTGTTTTTT; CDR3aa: CATSTERQGIYEKLFF
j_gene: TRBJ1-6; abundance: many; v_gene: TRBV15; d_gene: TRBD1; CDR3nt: TGTGCCACCAGCAGGACCGGGACAGGGCGGTCACCCCTCCACTTT; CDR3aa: CATSRTGTGRSPLHF
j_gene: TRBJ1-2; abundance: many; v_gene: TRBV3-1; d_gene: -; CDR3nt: TGTGCCAGCAGCCAAGAAAGAGGATTCCTCTATGGCTACACCTTC; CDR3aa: CASSQERGFLYGYTF
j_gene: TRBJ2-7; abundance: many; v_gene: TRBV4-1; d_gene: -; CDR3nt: TGCGCCAGCAGCCGTCAGGAGGCCTACGAGCAGTACTTC; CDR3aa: CASSRQEAYEQYF
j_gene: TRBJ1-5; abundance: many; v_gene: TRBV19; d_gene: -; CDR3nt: TGTGCCAGTAAGGAGGGCTCCTACCTGGAGAATCAGCCCCAGCATTTT; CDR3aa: CASKEGSYLENQPQHF
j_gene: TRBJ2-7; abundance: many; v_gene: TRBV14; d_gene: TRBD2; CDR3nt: TGTGCCAGCAGCGGCGGGACTAGGTCCTACGAGCAGTACTTC; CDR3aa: CASSGGTRSYEQYF
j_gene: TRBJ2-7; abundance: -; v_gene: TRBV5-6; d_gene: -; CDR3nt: TGTGCCAGCAACTTCGGGAATACCTACGAGCAGTACTTC; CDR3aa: CASNFGNTYEQYF
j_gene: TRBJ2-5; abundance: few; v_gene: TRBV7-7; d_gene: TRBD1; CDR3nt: TGTGCTAGCAGTTCCGGGACAGGGGGCCAAGAGACCCAGTACTTC; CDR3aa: CASSSGTGGQETQYF
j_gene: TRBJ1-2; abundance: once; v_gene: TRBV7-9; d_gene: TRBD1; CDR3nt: TGTGCCACGTCACAGGGGGCTAACTATGGCTACACCTTC; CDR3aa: CATSQGANYGYTF
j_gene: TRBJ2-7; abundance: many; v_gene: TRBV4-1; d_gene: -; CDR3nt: TGCGCCAGCAGCCAAGTGACTAGGACCTACGAGCAGTACTTC; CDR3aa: CASSQVTRTYEQYF
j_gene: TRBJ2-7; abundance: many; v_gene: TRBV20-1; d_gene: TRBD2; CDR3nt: TGCAGTGCTCCAAATAGCGGGGCCGTTTCCTACGAGCAGTACTTC; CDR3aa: CSAPNSGAVSYEQYF
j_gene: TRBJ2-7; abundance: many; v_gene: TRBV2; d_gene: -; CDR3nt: TGTGCCAGCAGAGTGATCTACGAGCAGTACTTC; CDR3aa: CASRVIYEQYF
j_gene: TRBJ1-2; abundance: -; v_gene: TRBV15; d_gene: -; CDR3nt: TGTGCCACCAGCAGTTTAGGTGGCGGCTACACCTTC; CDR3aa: CATSSLGGGYTF
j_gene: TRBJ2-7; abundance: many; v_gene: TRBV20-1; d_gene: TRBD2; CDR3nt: TGCAGTGCCCCCGCTAGCGGGAGCGCTAAGGAGCAGTACTTC; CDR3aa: CSAPASGSAKEQYF
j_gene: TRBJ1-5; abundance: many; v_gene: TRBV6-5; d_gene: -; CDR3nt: TGTGCCAGCAGTTACAGACACAATCAGCCCCAGCATTTT; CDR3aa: CASSYRHNQPQHF
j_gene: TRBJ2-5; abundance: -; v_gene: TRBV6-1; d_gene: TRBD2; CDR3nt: TGTGCCAGCAGAGACGGGACTAGCGGCCAAGAGACCCAGTACTTC; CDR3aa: CASRDGTSGQETQYF
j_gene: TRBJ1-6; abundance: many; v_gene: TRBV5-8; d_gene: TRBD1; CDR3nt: TGTGCCAGCAGCTTGGCCCAGGGGGCCTCCTCACCCCTCCACTTT; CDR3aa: CASSLAQGASSPLHF